What follows is one T cell receptor beta chain and its context. What it recognizes is unknown. The data were obtained in a study of post-analysis software for immune sequencing data. Study conclusions and caveats: With TRBV5-6, TRBV5-1 and TRBV20-1 included, about five TRBV segments were more frequent in patients than in controls. Controls had significantly higher normalized Chao1 diversity than multiple sclerosis patients.

Germline V gene lookup returns CDR1 SGHRS and CDR2 YFSETQ. This CDR3 has 17 amino acids. Trimming shortened V by 2 bases and J by 0 bases, and 18 bases separated the two germline ends. Included in the TCR beta cDNA libraries were unique molecular identifiers. There were roughly 0.95 to 10 million T cells, and 450,000 to 550,000 cDNA molecules came from them. TCRdb passed the PCR reads through MiXCR, listing each CDR3 protein once. This sample has 750,000 to 950,000 distinct CDR3 sequences, with roughly 50% found just once. J is TRBJ2-7 and V is TRBV5-1; D is undetermined. The sample consisted of blood. This clonotype was obtained from a girl under 18 with multiple sclerosis. The CDR3: CASSFWVSGKSSYEQYF. The CDR3 DNA follows: TGCGCCAGCAGCTTTTGGGTCTCTGGGAAAAGCTCCTACGAGCAGTACTTC.